The 14 T cell receptor beta chains below all came from one sample that was sequenced in a study of graft-versus-host responses after intestinal transplantation. TCRdb's copy holds only in-frame clones and misses some; the assay was immunoSEQ multiplex PCR. This sample has approximately 15,000 clones, with about 34% found just once. Sequencing used alloreactive CD4+ T cells from a mixed lymphocyte reaction culture, obtained before intestinal transplant. Described subset: CFSE-low proliferating T cells sorted from roughly six-day pre-transplant mixed lymphocyte reaction (GvH or HvG direction). The receptors shown here come from a human patient who received an intestinal transplant.

The genes are TRBV7-9 and TRBJ1-1, with D perhaps TRBD1 (6 bases). The V gene lost 5 bases and the J gene lost 6 bases, with 19 bases spanning the gap. This CDR3 contains 15 residues. CDR1 and CDR2 from the germline V gene are SEHNR and FQNEAQ (reference sequence). The CDR3 spells CASSQRGQGVSEAFF. CDR3 nucleotides: TGTGCCAGCAGCCAAAGGGGACAAGGGGTCTCTGAAGCTTTCTTT.

The chain employs TRBV10-3 and TRBJ2-1; 10 nucleotides match TRBD2. CDR3 length: 15 amino acids. J was trimmed by 4 bases and V by 3 bases; bases with no gene match: 3. Per germline, CDR1 ENHRY and CDR2 SYGVKD. This chain's CDR3 is CAISDSGLAYNEQFF. CDR3 coding DNA: TGTGCCATCAGTGACTCGGGACTAGCGTACAATGAGCAGTTCTTC.

Relative to its sample, this clone is medium-sized. This rearrangement joins TRBV5-1 to TRBJ2-2; 9 bases line up with TRBD2. The CDR3 runs 15 residues. The V segment lost 4 bases and the J segment 5 bases; nucleotides outside the gene matches: 6. CDR1 and CDR2 from the germline V gene are SGHRS and YFSETQ. The CDR3 sequence: CASSLPTSGTGELFF. Here the CDR3 DNA reads TGCGCCAGCAGCCTTCCGACTAGCGGAACCGGGGAGCTGTTTTTT.

This chain uses TRBV19 with TRBJ2-3; TRBD2 agrees at 7 bases. Trimming took 3 bases from V and 3 from J; bases not matched to a gene: 6. Germline assignment: CDR1 LNHDA and CDR2 SQIVND (reference sequence). The CDR3 is 15 amino acids. CDR3 DNA sequence: TGTGCCAGTAGTATTGGCGCGGGAGATACAGATACGCAGTATTTT. It specifies CASSIGAGDTDTQYF.

The gene calls are TRBV7-2 and TRBJ2-7; 9 positions match TRBD2. The V and J ends lost 4 bases and 0 bases, in that order; junction bases with no gene match: 10. CDR1 is SGHTA and CDR2 is FQGNSA in the germline V gene. The CDR3 contains 17 residues. CDR3 sequence (DNA): TGTGCCAGCAGCTACAAAGTGACTAGCGGAAACTCCTACGAGCAGTACTTC. Its translation: CASSYKVTSGNSYEQYF.

The chain uses TRBV18 and TRBJ1-2, with 9 bases matching TRBD1. This CDR3 region has 17 residues. With 2 bases clipped from V and 2 bases from J, the junction kept 9 bases outside the gene matches. CDR1 is KGHSH and CDR2 is LQKENI in the germline V gene. The CDR3 loop reads CASSPVTGTGSNYGYTF. DNA of the CDR3: TGTGCCAGCTCACCAGTAACCGGGACAGGGTCGAACTATGGCTACACCTTC. The full variable domain, its missing parts supplied by reference TRBV18 and TRBJ1-2, is NAGVMQNPRHLVRRRGQEARLRCSPMKGHSHVYWYRQLPEEGLKFMVYLQKENIIDESGMPKERFSAEFPKEGPSILRIQQVVRGDSAAYFCASSPVTGTGSNYGYTFGSGTRLTVV.

This sequence joins TRBV6-8 and TRBJ1-2; D unresolved. The germline V and J ends were trimmed by 4 bases and 6 bases, with 6 bases remaining between them. Germline V gene sequence: CDR1 MNHGY, CDR2 SAAAGT. The CDR3 consists of 11 residues. Written as DNA, the CDR3 is TGTGCCAGCAGTTTCGGTCATGGCTACACCTTC. The encoded protein is CASSFGHGYTF.

This clone has only a few counts. This CDR3 reads CASGTANQPQHF. The CDR3 coding sequence is TGTGCCAGCGGGACAGCCAATCAGCCCCAGCATTTT. This chain uses TRBV19 with TRBJ1-5; 7 bases align to TRBD1. Germline CDR1 is LNHDA and CDR2 is SQIVND (reference sequence). This CDR3 spans 12 amino acids. V lost 9 bases to trimming and J lost 3 bases; unmatched junction nucleotides: 2.

The chain recombines TRBV23-1 with TRBJ1-2; TRBD1 might be the D (6 bases). TRBV23-1 counts as an open reading frame of uncertain function. V was cut by 1 base and J by 7 bases, with 13 bases left in between. The CDR3 is 14 residues long. CDR3 bases: TGCGCCAGCAGTCAATTGGGGGGGGCAGGTGGCTACACCTTC. Translating it yields CASSQLGGAGGYTF.

This clone was recorded a few times. CDR3 loop: CASSESRGAPTEAFF. The CDR3 DNA reads as TGCGCCAGCAGTGAGTCGCGGGGGGCGCCGACTGAAGCTTTCTTT. This chain connects TRBV10-1 to TRBJ1-1; perhaps TRBD1 as D (6 bases). Germline-derived CDR1 and CDR2 are WNHNN and SYGVQD (reference sequence). The CDR3 runs 15 residues. The V end lost 0 bases, the J end lost 5 bases, and 13 bases lay between the germline ends.

The chain employs TRBV18 and TRBJ1-2; D remains unclear. The ends were cut back, 5 bases at V and 4 bases at J, with 23 bases in the middle. This CDR3 has 17 residues. CDR1 and CDR2 from the germline V gene are KGHSH and LQKENI. CDR3 amino acids: CASSAEGSAFGGYGYTF. CDR3 nucleotide sequence: TGTGCCAGCTCAGCGGAGGGCTCAGCCTTTGGTGGCTATGGCTACACCTTC.

The rearrangement links TRBV7-3 to TRBJ2-1; 11 nucleotides match TRBD2. The CDR3 contains 14 residues. Germline V lookup: CDR1 SGHTA, CDR2 FQGTGA. The V segment lost 4 bases and the J segment 8 bases; nucleotides outside the gene matches: 4. The CDR3 bases are TGTGCCAGCAGCTCCACTAGCGGGAGCGATGAGCAGTTCTTC. This gives the protein CASSSTSGSDEQFF.

This chain uses TRBV2 with TRBJ1-2; D is possibly TRBD1 (5 bases). Between the trimmed V and J ends, which lost 6 bases and 6 bases, there was a span of 8 bases. The CDR3 is made up of 11 amino acids. Germline V CDR1 and CDR2: SNHLY, FYNNEI. CDR3 in amino acids: CASRRDHGYTF. The CDR3 DNA is TGTGCCAGCAGACGGGACCATGGCTACACCTTC.

This clone was recorded a few times. DNA of the CDR3: TGTGCCAGCAGGACCGGGGGGACAGGGAGAAAACTGTTTTTT. It yields the protein CASRTGGTGRKLFF. The chain is built from TRBV28 and TRBJ1-4; 9 nucleotides align to TRBD1. V was pared by 6 bases and J by 10 bases, with 9 bases of the junction left unmatched. The CDR3 loop spans 14 amino acids. CDR1 and CDR2 from the germline V gene are MDHEN and SYDVKM.